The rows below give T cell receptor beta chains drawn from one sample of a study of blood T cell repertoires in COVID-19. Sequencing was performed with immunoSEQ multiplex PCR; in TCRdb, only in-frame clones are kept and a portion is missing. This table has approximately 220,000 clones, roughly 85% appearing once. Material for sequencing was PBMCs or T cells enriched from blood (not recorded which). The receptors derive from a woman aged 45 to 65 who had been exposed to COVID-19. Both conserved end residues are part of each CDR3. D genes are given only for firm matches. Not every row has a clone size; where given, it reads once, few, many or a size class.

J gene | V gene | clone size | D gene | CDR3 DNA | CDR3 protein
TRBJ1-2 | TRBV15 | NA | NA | TGTGCCACCAGCAGTCGGGGAAGCCCTAACTATGGCTACACCTTC | CATSSRGSPNYGYTF
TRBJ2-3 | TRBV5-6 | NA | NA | TGTGCCAGCGGTTTACAGGGCGCAGATACGCAGTATTTT | CASGLQGADTQYF
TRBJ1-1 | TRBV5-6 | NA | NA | TGTGCCAGCAGCTTGGTCCAGGGAGAAGCTTTCTTT | CASSLVQGEAFF
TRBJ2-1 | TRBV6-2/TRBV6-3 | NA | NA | TGTGCCAGCTGCCGTACTAGTTCGGGTGAGCAGTTCTTC | CASCRTSSGEQFF
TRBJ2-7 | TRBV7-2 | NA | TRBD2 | TGTGCCAGCAGCTCTAGCGGGGGCCCTAGGGAGCAGTACTTC | CASSSSGGPREQYF
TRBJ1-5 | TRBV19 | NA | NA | TGTGCCAGTAGTACTACTCGGGGGAGAAGCAATCAGCCCCAGCATTTT | CASSTTRGRSNQPQHF
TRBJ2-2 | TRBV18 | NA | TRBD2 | TGTGCCAGCTCAGCGACCGGGACTAGCTTCGTCGGGGAGCTGTTTTTT | CASSATGTSFVGELFF
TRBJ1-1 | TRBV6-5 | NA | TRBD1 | TGTGCCAGCAGTTCGACAGGGGGAGACACTGAAGCTTTCTTT | CASSSTGGDTEAFF
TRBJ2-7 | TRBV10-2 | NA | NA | TGCGCCAGTACCCCACTAGGGAGCTCCTACGAGCAGTACTTC | CASTPLGSSYEQYF
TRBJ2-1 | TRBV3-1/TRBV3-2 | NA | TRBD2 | TGTGCCAGCAGCCAACAAAGGACTAGCGGGGAAGCCTACAATGAGCAGTTCTTC | CASSQQRTSGEAYNEQFF
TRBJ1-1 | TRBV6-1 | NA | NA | TGTGCCAGCAGTGAAAACGGGGGGCTCACTGAAGCTTTCTTT | CASSENGGLTEAFF
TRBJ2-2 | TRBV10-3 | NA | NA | TGTGCCATCAGTGGGACAGGAGGGTCCACCGGGGAGCTGTTTTTT | CAISGTGGSTGELFF
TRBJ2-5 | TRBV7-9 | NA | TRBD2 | TGTGCCAGCAGCCTTAGCGGGCGAGAGACCCAGTACTTC | CASSLSGRETQYF
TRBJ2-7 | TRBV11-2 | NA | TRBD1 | TGTGCCAGCAGCCCAACGTTCAGGGGGCGCGGTCGGGAGCAGTACTTC | CASSPTFRGRGREQYF
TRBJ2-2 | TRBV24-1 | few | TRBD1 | TGTGCCACCAGTGATTCGGGGACAGGGGAGGAGCTGTTTTTT | CATSDSGTGEELFF
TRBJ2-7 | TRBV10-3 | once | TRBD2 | TGTGCCATCAGTGAGTCGGGCGGGGGGATCCTCTACGAGCAGTACTTC | CAISESGGGILYEQYF
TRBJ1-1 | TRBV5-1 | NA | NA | TGCGCCAGCAGCTTGGGCGGAAGCAGCCTCCACACTGAAGCTTTCTTT | CASSLGGSSLHTEAFF
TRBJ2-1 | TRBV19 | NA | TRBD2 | TGTGCCAGTAGTATAGCCTTAGCGGGGGCGAACAATGAGCAGTTCTTC | CASSIALAGANNEQFF
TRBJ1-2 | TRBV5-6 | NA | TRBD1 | TGTGCCAGCAGCGCCCCCGGGACAGTCTATGGCTACACCTTC | CASSAPGTVYGYTF
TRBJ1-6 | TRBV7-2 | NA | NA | TGTGCCAGCAGCCCCCGGTGGCGGGCGGGGAATTCACCCCTCCACTTT | CASSPRWRAGNSPLHF
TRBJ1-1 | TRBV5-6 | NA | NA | TGTGCCAGCAGCTTGCAAGGGCGGGGGACCACTGAAGCTTTCTTT | CASSLQGRGTTEAFF
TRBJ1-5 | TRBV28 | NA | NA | TGTGCCAGCAGTTTACCCCTCACTGCCCAGCATTTT | CASSLPLTAQHF
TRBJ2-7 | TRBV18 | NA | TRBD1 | TGTGCCAGCTCACGGGGGACAGAACCTTCCTACGAGCAGTACTTC | CASSRGTEPSYEQYF
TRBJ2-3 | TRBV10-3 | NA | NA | TGTGCCATCAGTGACGCAGATACGCAGTATTTT | CAISDADTQYF
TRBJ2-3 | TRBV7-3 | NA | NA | TGTGCCAGCAGCTTATATGCAGGGATGGCAGATACGCAGTATTTT | CASSLYAGMADTQYF
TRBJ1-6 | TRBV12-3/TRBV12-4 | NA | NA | TGTGCCAGCAGTGGATACAGGTATTCACCCCTCCACTTT | CASSGYRYSPLHF
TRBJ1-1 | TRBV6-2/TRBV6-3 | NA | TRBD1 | TGTGCCAGCAGTTTACAGGGGGCCCACACTGAAGCTTTCTTT | CASSLQGAHTEAFF
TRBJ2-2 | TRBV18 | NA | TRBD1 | TGTGCCAGCTCACCGTCCGGGACAGGTGGCGGGGAGCTGTTTTTT | CASSPSGTGGGELFF
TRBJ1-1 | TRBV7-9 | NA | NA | TGTGCCAGCAGCCCCCCCTTAATGAACACTGAAGCTTTCTTT | CASSPPLMNTEAFF
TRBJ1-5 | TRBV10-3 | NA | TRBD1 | TGTGCCATCAGACAGGGGGAAAATCAGCCCCAGCATTTT | CAIRQGENQPQHF
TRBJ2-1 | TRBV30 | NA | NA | TGTGCCTGGAACCCAAAAGACAGATACAATGAGCAGTTCTTC | CAWNPKDRYNEQFF
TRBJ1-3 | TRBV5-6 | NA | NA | TGTGCCAGCAGCTTGGGGGAGACACGGCACTCTGGAAACACCATATATTTT | CASSLGETRHSGNTIYF
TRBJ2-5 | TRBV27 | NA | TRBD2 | TGTGCCAGCAGCTCGGGGGGGGCAGCCGGTTTTCAAGAGACCCAGTACTTC | CASSSGGAAGFQETQYF
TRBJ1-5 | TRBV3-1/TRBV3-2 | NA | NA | TGTGCCAGCAGCCAACAGGGCGGGGGTCAACATTTT | CASSQQGGGQHF
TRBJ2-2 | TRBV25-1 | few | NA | TGTGCCAGCAGTGCGACAGGCGGGGAGCTGTTTTTT | CASSATGGELFF
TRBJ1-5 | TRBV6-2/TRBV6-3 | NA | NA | TGTGCCAGCAGTTGGGCCCGACAGCCCTACAATCAGCCCCAGCATTTT | CASSWARQPYNQPQHF
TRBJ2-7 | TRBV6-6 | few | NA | TGTGCCAGCAGCTCCCTCGAACTTTCCGAGCAGTACTTC | CASSSLELSEQYF
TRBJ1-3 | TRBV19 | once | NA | TGTGCCAGTAGGTCGCCGGTCCGAAACACCATATATTTT | CASRSPVRNTIYF
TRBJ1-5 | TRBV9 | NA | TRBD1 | TGTGCCAGCAGCGTCACAGGGGATTTTAACCAGCCCCAGCATTTT | CASSVTGDFNQPQHF
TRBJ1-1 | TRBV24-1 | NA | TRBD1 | TGTGCCACCAGGGTCACAGGGGGGGATAGCACTGAAGCTTTCTTT | CATRVTGGDSTEAFF
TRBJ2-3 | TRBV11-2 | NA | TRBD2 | TGTGCCAGCAGGTCCCTTCGGGGGAGGGGCTTAAGGGATACGCAGTATTTT | CASRSLRGRGLRDTQYF
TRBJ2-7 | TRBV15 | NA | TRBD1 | TGTGCCACCAGCAAGGGACAGGGGGGTTCCTACGAGCAGTACTTC | CATSKGQGGSYEQYF
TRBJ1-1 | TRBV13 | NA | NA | TGTGCCAGCAGCAAAGGTGGGGCGACTGAAGCTTTCTTT | CASSKGGATEAFF
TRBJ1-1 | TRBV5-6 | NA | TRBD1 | TGTGCCAGCAGCTTCGGACAGGGGGCTGTGAACACTGAAGCTTTCTTT | CASSFGQGAVNTEAFF
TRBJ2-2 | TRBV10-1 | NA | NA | TGCGCCAGCAGTGAGTCTTCAGACACCGGGGAGCTGTTTTTT | CASSESSDTGELFF
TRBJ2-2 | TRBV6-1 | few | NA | TGTGCCAGCAGTGACGGGAACACCGGGGAGCTGTTTTTT | CASSDGNTGELFF
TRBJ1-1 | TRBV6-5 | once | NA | TGTGCCAGCCGGGCCGAGGGCGGTCAACTCACTGAAGCTTTCTTT | CASRAEGGQLTEAFF
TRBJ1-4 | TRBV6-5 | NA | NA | TGTGCCAGCAGAAGACTTGCAACTAATGAAAAACTGTTTTTT | CASRRLATNEKLFF
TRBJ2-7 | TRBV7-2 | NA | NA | TGTGCCAGCAGCTTAGGGCCCCTTGGCGGGGTCTACGAGCAGTACTTC | CASSLGPLGGVYEQYF
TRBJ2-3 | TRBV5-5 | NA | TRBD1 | TGTGCCAGCAGCTTTGGACAGGTAGCCTTCTACTCTGACACAGATACGCAGTATTTT | CASSFGQVAFYSDTDTQYF
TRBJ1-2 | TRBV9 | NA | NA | TGTGCCAGCAGCGTAGCGAGCGGAGCTAACTATGGCTACACCTTC | CASSVASGANYGYTF
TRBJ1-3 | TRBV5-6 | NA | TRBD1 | TGTGCCAGCAGCTCTACGGGACAGGGAGTAAACACCATATATTTT | CASSSTGQGVNTIYF
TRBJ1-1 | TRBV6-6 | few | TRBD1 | TGTGCCAGCAGTTCCCGAACAGGGGACACTGAAGCTTTCTTT | CASSSRTGDTEAFF
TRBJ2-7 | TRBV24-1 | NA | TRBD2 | TGTGCCACCAGTGACCAGCGGGGGCACTCCTACGAGCAGTACTTC | CATSDQRGHSYEQYF
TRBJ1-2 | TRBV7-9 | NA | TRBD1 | TGTGCCAGCAGCTTAGGAGGGGGACAGTACTATGGCTACACCTTC | CASSLGGGQYYGYTF
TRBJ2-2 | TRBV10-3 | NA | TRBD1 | TGTGCCATCAGTGAGAGGGGGCCGAACACCGGGGAGCTGTTTTTT | CAISERGPNTGELFF
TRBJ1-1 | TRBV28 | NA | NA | TGTGCCAGCAGTTCCCATGGACAGAACACTGAAGCTTTCTTT | CASSSHGQNTEAFF
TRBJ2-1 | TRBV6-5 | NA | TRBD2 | TGTGCCAGTCGGCGGGGGAAAACCCCCTACAATGAGCAGTTCTTC | CASRRGKTPYNEQFF
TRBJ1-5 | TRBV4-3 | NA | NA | TGCGCCAGCAGCCAAGATAGAAGTTCGCCCCAGCATTTT | CASSQDRSSPQHF